This TCR beta chain was observed in a study of cytomegalovirus exposure and HLA in healthy donors. Study-wide points: Sequencing likely caused a cluster of highly shared sequence variants.

CDR1 and CDR2 from the germline V gene are PRHDT and FYEKMQ (reference sequence). The CDR3 consists of 19 residues. With 5 bases removed from V and 4 bases from J, the gap between germline ends came to 30 bases. With 60 Vbeta and 13 Jbeta primers, the PCR was carried out. Profiled with immunoSEQ multiplex PCR; TCRdb holds only in-frame clones, not every one. The sample lists around 120,000 clones, around 80% seen once, with roughly 2.6% in the top ten. Worth noting for this clone: Its antigen is as yet unknown.

This receptor was identified in a man aged 50 to 60 in good health and CMV-seronegative. Sequencing was performed on PBMCs. V is TRBV13 and J is TRBJ2-7; D might be TRBD2 (6 bases). CDR3: CASSTRGLARVGGAYEQYF. Here the CDR3 DNA reads TGTGCCAGCAGCACTAGGGGACTGGCCCGGGTCGGGGGAGCATACGAGCAGTACTTC.